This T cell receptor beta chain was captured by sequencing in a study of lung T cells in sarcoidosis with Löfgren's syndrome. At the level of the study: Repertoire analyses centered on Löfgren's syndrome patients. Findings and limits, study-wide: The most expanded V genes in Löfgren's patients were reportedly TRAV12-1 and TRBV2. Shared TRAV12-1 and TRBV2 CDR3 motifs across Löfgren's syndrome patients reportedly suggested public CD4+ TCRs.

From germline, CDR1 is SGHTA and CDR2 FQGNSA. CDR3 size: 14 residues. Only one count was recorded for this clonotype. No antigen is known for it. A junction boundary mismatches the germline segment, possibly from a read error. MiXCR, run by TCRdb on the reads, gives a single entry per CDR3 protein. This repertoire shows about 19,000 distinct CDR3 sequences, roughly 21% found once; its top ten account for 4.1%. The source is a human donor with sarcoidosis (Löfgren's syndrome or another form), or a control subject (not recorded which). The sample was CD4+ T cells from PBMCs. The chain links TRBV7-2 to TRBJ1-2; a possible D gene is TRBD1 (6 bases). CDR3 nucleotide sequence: TGTGCCAGCAGCTTAGAGGACAGCCTCTATGGCAACACCTTC. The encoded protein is CASSLEDSLYGNTF.